This paragraph reports one TCR beta chain. Its target is unknown. Included as multiple sclerosis controls were treatment-naive patients who had stable or active relapsing-remitting disease. This CDR3 has 17 amino acids. The V gene end was trimmed by 0 bases and the J gene end by 6 bases; junction bases not matched to a gene: 10. CDR1 and CDR2 from the germline V gene are DFQATT and SNEGSKA (reference sequence). The data belong to a study of CD8 T cells in Susac syndrome. Overall study findings and caveats: An acknowledgment was made by the study that its TCR sequencing and HLA analysis involved relatively few individuals.

With random hexamers, reverse transcription was performed on about 0.45 to 1 ug of RNA. Using its own MiXCR run on the immunoSEQ multiplex PCR reads, TCRdb lists one record per CDR3 protein. The sample has more than 70,000 distinct CDR3 sequences; roughly nine tenths are singletons. Sequenced input: CD8+ T cells from PBMCs. The source of this sequence is a human donor with multiple sclerosis. The rearrangement joins TRBV20-1 to TRBJ2-3; 12 positions match TRBD2. The CDR3 here is CSAREEIGLAGFDTQYF. CDR3 nucleotides: TGCAGTGCTAGAGAAGAAATAGGACTAGCGGGATTCGATACGCAGTATTTT.